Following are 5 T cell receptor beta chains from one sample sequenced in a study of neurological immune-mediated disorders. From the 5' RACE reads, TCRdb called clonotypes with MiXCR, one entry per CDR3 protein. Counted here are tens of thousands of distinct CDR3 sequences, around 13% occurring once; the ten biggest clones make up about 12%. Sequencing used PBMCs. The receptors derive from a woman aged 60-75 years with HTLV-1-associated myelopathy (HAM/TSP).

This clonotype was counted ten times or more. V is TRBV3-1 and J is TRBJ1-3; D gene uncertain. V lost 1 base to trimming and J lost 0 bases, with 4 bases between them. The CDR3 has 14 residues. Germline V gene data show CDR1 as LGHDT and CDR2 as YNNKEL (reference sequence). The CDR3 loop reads CASSQGSSGNTIYF. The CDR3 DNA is TGTGCCAGCAGCCAAGGTAGCTCTGGAAACACCATATATTTT.

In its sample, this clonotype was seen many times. Written as DNA, the CDR3 is TGTGCCAGCAGCCCCGGGACTAGCGGCGTTGGTGAGCAGTTCTTC. It encodes CASSPGTSGVGEQFF. This chain joins TRBV11-2 and TRBJ2-1; 11 positions agree with TRBD2. CDR1 SGHAT and CDR2 FQNNGV come from the germline V gene. The CDR3 is 15 residues long. The junction had 9 bases not matched to a gene; V was cut back by 5 bases and J by 9 bases.

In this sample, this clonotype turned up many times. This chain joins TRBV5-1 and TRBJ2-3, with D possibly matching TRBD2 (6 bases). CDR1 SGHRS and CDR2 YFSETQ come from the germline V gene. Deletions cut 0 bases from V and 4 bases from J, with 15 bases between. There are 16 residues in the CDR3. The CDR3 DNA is TGCGCCAGCAGCTTGGGAGTAGCGGCGGAAGCAGATACGCAGTATTTT. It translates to CASSLGVAAEADTQYF.

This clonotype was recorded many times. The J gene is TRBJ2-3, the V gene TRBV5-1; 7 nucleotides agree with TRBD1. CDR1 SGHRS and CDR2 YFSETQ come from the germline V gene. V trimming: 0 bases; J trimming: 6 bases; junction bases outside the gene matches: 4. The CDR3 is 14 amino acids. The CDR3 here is CASSLGDREDTQYF. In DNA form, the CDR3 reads TGCGCCAGCAGCTTGGGAGACAGGGAGGATACGCAGTATTTT. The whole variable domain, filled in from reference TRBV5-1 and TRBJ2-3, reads KAGVTQTPRYLIKTRGQQVTLSCSPISGHRSVSWYQQTPGQGLQFLFEYFSETQRNKGNFPGRFSGRQFSNSRSEMNVSTLELGDSALYLCASSLGDREDTQYFGPGTRLTVL.

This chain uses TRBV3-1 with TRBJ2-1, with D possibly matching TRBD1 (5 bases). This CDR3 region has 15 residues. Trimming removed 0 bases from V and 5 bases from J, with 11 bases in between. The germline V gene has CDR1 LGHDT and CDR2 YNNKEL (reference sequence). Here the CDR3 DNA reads TGTGCCAGCAGCCAAGATGTGGGGCCCCACAATGAGCAGTTCTTC. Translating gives CASSQDVGPHNEQFF.